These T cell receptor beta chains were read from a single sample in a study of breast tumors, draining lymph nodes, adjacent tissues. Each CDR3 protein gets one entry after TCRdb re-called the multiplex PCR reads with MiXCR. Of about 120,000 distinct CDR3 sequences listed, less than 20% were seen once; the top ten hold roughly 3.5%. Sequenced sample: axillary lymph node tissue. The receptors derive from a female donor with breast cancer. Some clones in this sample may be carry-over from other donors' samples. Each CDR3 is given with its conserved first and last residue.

cdr3_aa: CSARGVRDRRSYEQYF
v_call: TRBV20-1
j_call: TRBJ2-7

cdr3_aa: CASSVAADNEQFF
v_call: TRBV28
j_call: TRBJ2-1

cdr3_aa: CASSGINSPLHF
v_call: TRBV10-2
j_call: TRBJ1-6

cdr3_aa: CASSALPGKVNSPLHF
v_call: TRBV9
j_call: TRBJ1-6

cdr3_aa: CSASTQHLYQETQYF
v_call: TRBV20-1
j_call: TRBJ2-5

cdr3_aa: CASKLRGGVDQPQHF
v_call: TRBV19
j_call: TRBJ1-5

cdr3_aa: CASSSMFAEYEQYF
v_call: TRBV5-1
j_call: TRBJ2-7

cdr3_aa: CASSRKGGQISYEQYF
v_call: TRBV3-1
j_call: TRBJ2-7

cdr3_aa: CASSPAGSSHEQFF
v_call: TRBV19
j_call: TRBJ2-1

cdr3_aa: CSVEDRGRLNTEAFF
v_call: TRBV29-1
j_call: TRBJ1-1

cdr3_aa: CASIKGGALYNEQFF
v_call: TRBV6-5
j_call: TRBJ2-1

cdr3_aa: CASSYQYNEQFF
v_call: TRBV6-6
j_call: TRBJ2-1

cdr3_aa: CASSYSTVYNEQFF
v_call: TRBV6-5
j_call: TRBJ2-1

cdr3_aa: CASTPQGAGNTIYF
v_call: TRBV3-1
j_call: TRBJ1-3

cdr3_aa: CATKPGGTNYGYTF
v_call: TRBV12-3/TRBV12-4
j_call: TRBJ1-2

cdr3_aa: CASRDRVAVRNSPLHF
v_call: TRBV6-5
j_call: TRBJ1-6

cdr3_aa: CASSPRGGTQYF
v_call: TRBV2
j_call: TRBJ2-5

cdr3_aa: CASSTRDRGANVLTF
v_call: TRBV19
j_call: TRBJ2-6

cdr3_aa: CASSQGRTSSGNTIYF
v_call: TRBV14
j_call: TRBJ1-3

cdr3_aa: CSAQTGGETQYF
v_call: TRBV20-1
j_call: TRBJ2-5

cdr3_aa: CASSPEGSRGYGYTF
v_call: TRBV18
j_call: TRBJ1-2

cdr3_aa: CASSLVQGAPGANVLTF
v_call: TRBV5-8
j_call: TRBJ2-6

cdr3_aa: CASSEKAGHYEQYF
v_call: TRBV2
j_call: TRBJ2-7

cdr3_aa: CSARGSTGELFF
v_call: TRBV20-1
j_call: TRBJ2-2

cdr3_aa: CASSPPPGGFQETQYF
v_call: TRBV28
j_call: TRBJ2-5

cdr3_aa: CASSVDNRGNEKLFF
v_call: TRBV9
j_call: TRBJ1-4

cdr3_aa: CASSPSGTNEKLFF
v_call: TRBV18
j_call: TRBJ1-4

cdr3_aa: CASSLWRSEQETQYF
v_call: TRBV7-7
j_call: TRBJ2-5

cdr3_aa: CASSGTGLSISYEQYF
v_call: TRBV2
j_call: TRBJ2-7

cdr3_aa: CASSERGGDYGYTF
v_call: TRBV25-1
j_call: TRBJ1-2

cdr3_aa: CASSQGTSGSVETQYF
v_call: TRBV4-2
j_call: TRBJ2-5

cdr3_aa: CASSIQVNYEQYF
v_call: TRBV19
j_call: TRBJ2-7

cdr3_aa: CASGLASGGLRPDTQYF
v_call: TRBV12-5
j_call: TRBJ2-3

cdr3_aa: CASSLPGLATPETQYF
v_call: TRBV7-8
j_call: TRBJ2-5

cdr3_aa: CSVLLGASYEQYF
v_call: TRBV29-1
j_call: TRBJ2-7

cdr3_aa: CAWSVRVNYGYTF
v_call: TRBV30
j_call: TRBJ1-2

cdr3_aa: CASSLGESGTAANEKLFF
v_call: TRBV5-1
j_call: TRBJ1-4

cdr3_aa: CASSLGGARVSGNTIYF
v_call: TRBV28
j_call: TRBJ1-3

cdr3_aa: CASERGASTDTQYF
v_call: TRBV10-2
j_call: TRBJ2-3

cdr3_aa: CASKGWRESGELFF
v_call: TRBV5-1
j_call: TRBJ2-2

cdr3_aa: CAIRGGTAQSSYEQYF
v_call: TRBV10-3
j_call: TRBJ2-7

cdr3_aa: CASSLLSTGGEAFF
v_call: TRBV7-9
j_call: TRBJ1-1

cdr3_aa: CASSHIWGGNYGYTF
v_call: TRBV9
j_call: TRBJ1-2

cdr3_aa: CAISDTANTEAFF
v_call: TRBV10-3
j_call: TRBJ1-1

cdr3_aa: CAWNSGQKETQYF
v_call: TRBV30
j_call: TRBJ2-5

cdr3_aa: CASSSRADGNIQYF
v_call: TRBV12-3/TRBV12-4
j_call: TRBJ2-4

cdr3_aa: CASNYGNQPQHF
v_call: TRBV25-1
j_call: TRBJ1-5

cdr3_aa: CASSVGTGGSYNEQFF
v_call: TRBV9
j_call: TRBJ2-1

cdr3_aa: CASSITGTYEQYF
v_call: TRBV19
j_call: TRBJ2-7

cdr3_aa: CASSQEGWRNTIYF
v_call: TRBV3-1
j_call: TRBJ1-3

cdr3_aa: CATSRGTVGSYNEQFF
v_call: TRBV15
j_call: TRBJ2-1

cdr3_aa: CAISGREGANQPQHF
v_call: TRBV10-3
j_call: TRBJ1-5

cdr3_aa: CASSPGSYEQYF
v_call: TRBV18
j_call: TRBJ2-7

cdr3_aa: CASSYNRGADQPQHF
v_call: TRBV6-5
j_call: TRBJ1-5

cdr3_aa: CASSLVGGVNTGELFF
v_call: TRBV5-1
j_call: TRBJ2-2